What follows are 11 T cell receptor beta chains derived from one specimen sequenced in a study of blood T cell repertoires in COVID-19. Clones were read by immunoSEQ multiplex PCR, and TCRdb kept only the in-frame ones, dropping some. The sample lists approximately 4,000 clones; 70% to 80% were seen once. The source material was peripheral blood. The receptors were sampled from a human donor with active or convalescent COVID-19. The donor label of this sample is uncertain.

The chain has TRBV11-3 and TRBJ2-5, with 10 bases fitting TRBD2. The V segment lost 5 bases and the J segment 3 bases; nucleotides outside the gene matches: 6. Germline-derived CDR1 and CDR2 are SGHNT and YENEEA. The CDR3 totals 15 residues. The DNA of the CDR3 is TGTGCCAGCAGCCCCCGGACTAGCGGAAAAGAGACCCAGTACTTC. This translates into CASSPRTSGKETQYF.

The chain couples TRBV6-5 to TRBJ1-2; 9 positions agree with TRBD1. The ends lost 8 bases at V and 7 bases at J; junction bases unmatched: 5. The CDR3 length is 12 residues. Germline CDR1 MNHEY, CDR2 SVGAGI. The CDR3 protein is CASQGQGTGYTF. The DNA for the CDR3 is TGTGCCAGCCAAGGACAGGGGACTGGCTACACCTTC.

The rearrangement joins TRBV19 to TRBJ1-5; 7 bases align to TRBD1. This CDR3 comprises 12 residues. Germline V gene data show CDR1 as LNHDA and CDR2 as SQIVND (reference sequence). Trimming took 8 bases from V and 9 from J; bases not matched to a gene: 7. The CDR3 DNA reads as TGTGCCAGTGATACAGGGGAAGGGCCCCAGCATTTT. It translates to CASDTGEGPQHF.

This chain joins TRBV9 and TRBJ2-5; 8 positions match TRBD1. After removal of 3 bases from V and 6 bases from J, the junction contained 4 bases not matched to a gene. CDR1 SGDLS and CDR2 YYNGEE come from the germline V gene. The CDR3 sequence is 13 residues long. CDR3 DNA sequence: TGTGCCAGCAGCGCTGGACAGGGCCAGACCCAGTACTTC. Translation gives CASSAGQGQTQYF. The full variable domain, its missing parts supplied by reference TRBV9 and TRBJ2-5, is DSGVTQTPKHLITATGQRVTLRCSPRSGDLSVYWYQQSLDQGLQFLIQYYNGEERAKGNILERFSAQQFPDLHSELNLSSLELGDSALYFCASSAGQGQTQYFGPGTRLLVL.

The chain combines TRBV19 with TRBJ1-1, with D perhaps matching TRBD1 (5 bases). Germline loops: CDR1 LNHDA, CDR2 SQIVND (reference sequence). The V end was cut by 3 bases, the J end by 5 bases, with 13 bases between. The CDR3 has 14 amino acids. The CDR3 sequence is CASSMGQGRTEAFF. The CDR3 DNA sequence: TGTGCCAGTAGTATGGGCCAGGGTCGGACTGAAGCTTTCTTT.

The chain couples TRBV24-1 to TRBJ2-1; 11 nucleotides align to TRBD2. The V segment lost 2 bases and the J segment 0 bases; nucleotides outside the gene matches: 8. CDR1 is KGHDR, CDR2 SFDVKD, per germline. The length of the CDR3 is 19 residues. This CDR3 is CATSDSFVAGGSSYNEQFF. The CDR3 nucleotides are TGTGCCACCAGTGATTCATTTGTAGCGGGAGGGAGCTCCTACAATGAGCAGTTCTTC.

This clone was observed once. CDR3 residues: CAWSVGLAGENTQYF. CDR3 DNA: TGTGCCTGGAGTGTAGGCCTAGCGGGAGAAAATACGCAGTATTTT. J is TRBJ2-3 and V is TRBV30, with TRBD2 matching 10 bases. The germline gives CDR1 GTSNPN, CDR2 SVGIG (reference sequence). The CDR3 covers 15 residues. V dropped 0 bases and J dropped 7; count of bases not matched to a gene: 7.

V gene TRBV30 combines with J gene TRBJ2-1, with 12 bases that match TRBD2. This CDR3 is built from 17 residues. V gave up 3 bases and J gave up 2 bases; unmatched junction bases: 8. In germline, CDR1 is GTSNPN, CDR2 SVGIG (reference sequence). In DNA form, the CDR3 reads TGTGCCTGGAGCCCAAGGACTAGCGGGACCCCCTACAATGAGCAGTTCTTC. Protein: CAWSPRTSGTPYNEQFF. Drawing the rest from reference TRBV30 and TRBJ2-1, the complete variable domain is SQTIHQWPATLVQPVGSPLSLECTVEGTSNPNLYWYRQAAGRGLQLLFYSVGIGQISSEVPQNLSASRPQDRQFILSSKKLLLSDSGFYLCAWSPRTSGTPYNEQFFGPGTRLTVL.

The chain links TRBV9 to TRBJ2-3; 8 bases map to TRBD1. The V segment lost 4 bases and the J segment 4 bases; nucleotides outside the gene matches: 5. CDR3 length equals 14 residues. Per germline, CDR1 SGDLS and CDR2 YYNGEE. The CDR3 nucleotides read TGTGCCAGCAGCTTCAGGACAGGGTCAGATACGCAGTATTTT. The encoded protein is CASSFRTGSDTQYF. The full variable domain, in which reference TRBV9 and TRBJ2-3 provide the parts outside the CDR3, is DSGVTQTPKHLITATGQRVTLRCSPRSGDLSVYWYQQSLDQGLQFLIQYYNGEERAKGNILERFSAQQFPDLHSELNLSSLELGDSALYFCASSFRTGSDTQYFGPGTRLTVL.

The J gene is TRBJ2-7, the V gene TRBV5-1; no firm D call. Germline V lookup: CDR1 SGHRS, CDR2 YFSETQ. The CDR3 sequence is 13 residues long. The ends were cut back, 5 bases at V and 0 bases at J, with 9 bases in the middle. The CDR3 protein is CASRRYSSYEQYF. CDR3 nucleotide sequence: TGCGCCAGCAGGCGCTACAGCTCCTACGAGCAGTACTTC.

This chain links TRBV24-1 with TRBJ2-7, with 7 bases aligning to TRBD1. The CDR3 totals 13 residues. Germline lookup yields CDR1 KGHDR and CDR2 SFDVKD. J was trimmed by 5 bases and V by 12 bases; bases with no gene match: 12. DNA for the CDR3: TGTGCCTCCACCGGGACAGTCGTCCACGAGCAGTACTTC. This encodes CASTGTVVHEQYF.